The entry below gives a single T cell receptor (beta chain) sequence along with its context. Its antigen remains unknown. Trimming stripped 6 bases from V and 5 bases from J, with 14 bases between. Germline V gene sequence: CDR1 SQVTM, CDR2 ANQGSEA. The CDR3 has 12 residues. The donors belonged to the approximately 130-subject validation cohort, separate from the roughly 700-subject first cohort. These data are taken from a study of cytomegalovirus exposure and HLA in healthy donors. Study-level points and caveats: The tendency of first-cohort TCR clusters to co-occur in the roughly 130 validation repertoires emerged from a later analysis. A few CMV-associated chains proved CMV antigen-specific in vitro.

The data were produced by immunoSEQ multiplex PCR, yet TCRdb's version contains in-frame clones alone and is incomplete. The sample gives 100,000 to 150,000 clones, 94% of which show up once; around 1.2% is in the top ten. The receptor was isolated from a woman aged 18-29 years in good health and CMV-seronegative. Sequencing input: PBMCs. The chain recombines TRBV29-1 with TRBJ2-7; no definite D call. The CDR3 coding sequence is TGCAGCGTGATCCTCCTCCACAACGAGCAGTACTTC. Translating gives CSVILLHNEQYF.